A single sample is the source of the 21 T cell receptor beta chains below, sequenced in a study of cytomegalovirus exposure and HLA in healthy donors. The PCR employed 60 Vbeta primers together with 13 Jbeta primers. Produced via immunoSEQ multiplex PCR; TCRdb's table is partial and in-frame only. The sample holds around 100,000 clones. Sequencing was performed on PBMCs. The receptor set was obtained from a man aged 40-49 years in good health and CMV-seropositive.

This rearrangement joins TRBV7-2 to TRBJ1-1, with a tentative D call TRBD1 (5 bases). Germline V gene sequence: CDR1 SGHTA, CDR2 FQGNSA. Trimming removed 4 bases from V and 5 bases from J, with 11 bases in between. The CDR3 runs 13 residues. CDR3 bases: TGTGCCAGCAGCTGGGACCGGGGGACTGAAGCTTTCTTT. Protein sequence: CASSWDRGTEAFF.

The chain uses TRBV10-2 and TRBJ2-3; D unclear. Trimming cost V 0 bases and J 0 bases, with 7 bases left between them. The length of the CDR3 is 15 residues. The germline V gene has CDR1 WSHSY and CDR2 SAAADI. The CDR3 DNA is TGCGCCAGCAGTGAGTCAAGCTTTAGCACAGATACGCAGTATTTT. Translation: CASSESSFSTDTQYF.

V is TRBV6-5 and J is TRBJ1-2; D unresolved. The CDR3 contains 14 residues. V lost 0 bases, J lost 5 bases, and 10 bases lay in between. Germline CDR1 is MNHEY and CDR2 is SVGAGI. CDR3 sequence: CASSYSSGSYGYTF. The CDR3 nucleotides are TGTGCCAGCAGTTACTCATCGGGTTCGTATGGCTACACCTTC.

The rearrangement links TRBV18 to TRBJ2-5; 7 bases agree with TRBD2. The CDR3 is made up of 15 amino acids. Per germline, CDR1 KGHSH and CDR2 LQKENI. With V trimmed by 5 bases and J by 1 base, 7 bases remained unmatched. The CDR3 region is CASSENLAAQETQYF. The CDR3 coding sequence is TGTGCCAGCTCAGAAAACCTAGCGGCCCAAGAGACCCAGTACTTC.

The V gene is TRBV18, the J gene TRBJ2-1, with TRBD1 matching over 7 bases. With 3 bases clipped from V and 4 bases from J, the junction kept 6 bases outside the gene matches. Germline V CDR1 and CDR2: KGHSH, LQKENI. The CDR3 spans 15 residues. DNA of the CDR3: TGTGCCAGCTCACCGGCCAGGGGGTCTTACAATGAGCAGTTCTTC. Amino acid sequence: CASSPARGSYNEQFF. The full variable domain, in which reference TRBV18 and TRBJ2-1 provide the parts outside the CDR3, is NAGVMQNPRHLVRRRGQEARLRCSPMKGHSHVYWYRQLPEEGLKFMVYLQKENIIDESGMPKERFSAEFPKEGPSILRIQQVVRGDSAAYFCASSPARGSYNEQFFGPGTRLTVL.

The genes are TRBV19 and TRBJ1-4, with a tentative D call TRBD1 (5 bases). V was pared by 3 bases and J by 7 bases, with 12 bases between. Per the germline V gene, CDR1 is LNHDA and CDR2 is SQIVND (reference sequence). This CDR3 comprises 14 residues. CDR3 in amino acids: CASSMVGDREKLFF. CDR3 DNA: TGTGCCAGTAGTATGGTAGGGGATCGTGAAAAACTGTTTTTT.

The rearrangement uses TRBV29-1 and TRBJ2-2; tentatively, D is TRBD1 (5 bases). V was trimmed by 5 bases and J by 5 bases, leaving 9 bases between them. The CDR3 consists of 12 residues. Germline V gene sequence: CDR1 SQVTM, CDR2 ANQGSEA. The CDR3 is CSVSDSTGELFF. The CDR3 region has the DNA TGCAGCGTTTCAGACAGTACCGGGGAGCTGTTTTTT.

CDR3 coding DNA: TGCGCCACCCAGGGGGCCTACAATGAGCAGTTCTTC. This codes for CATQGAYNEQFF. The J gene is TRBJ2-1, the V gene TRBV4-1, with TRBD1 matching over 7 bases. The CDR3 sequence is 12 residues long. Trimming removed 10 bases from V and 2 bases from J; junction bases left unmatched: 2. Germline loops: CDR1 MGHRA, CDR2 YSYEKL.

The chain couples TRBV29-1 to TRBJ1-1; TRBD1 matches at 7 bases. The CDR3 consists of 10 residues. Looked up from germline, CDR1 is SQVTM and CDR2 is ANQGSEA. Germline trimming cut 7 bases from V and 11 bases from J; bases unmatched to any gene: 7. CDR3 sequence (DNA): TGCAGCGCTACAGGGGAGGTGGCTTTCTTT. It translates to CSATGEVAFF. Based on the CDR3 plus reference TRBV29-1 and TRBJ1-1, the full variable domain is SAVISQKPSRDICQRGTSLTIQCQVDSQVTMMFWYRQQPGQSLTLIATANQGSEATYESGFVIDKFPISRPNLTFSTLTVSNMSPEDSSIYLCSATGEVAFFGQGTRLTVV.

CDR3 sequence: CASSFQEYNEQFF. CDR3 nucleotide sequence: TGTGCCAGCAGCTTTCAGGAATACAATGAGCAGTTCTTC. The rearrangement joins TRBV7-9 to TRBJ2-1; D remains unclear. The germline V gene encodes CDR1 SEHNR and CDR2 FQNEAQ (reference sequence). The CDR3 spans 13 residues. Trimming took 3 bases from V and 4 from J, leaving 7 bases between them.

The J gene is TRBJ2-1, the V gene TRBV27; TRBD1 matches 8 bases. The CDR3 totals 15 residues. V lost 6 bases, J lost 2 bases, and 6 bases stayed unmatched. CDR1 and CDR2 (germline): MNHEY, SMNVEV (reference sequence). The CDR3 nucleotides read TGTGCCAGCAGCGATTACAGGGGGACCTACAATGAGCAGTTCTTC. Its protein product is CASSDYRGTYNEQFF.

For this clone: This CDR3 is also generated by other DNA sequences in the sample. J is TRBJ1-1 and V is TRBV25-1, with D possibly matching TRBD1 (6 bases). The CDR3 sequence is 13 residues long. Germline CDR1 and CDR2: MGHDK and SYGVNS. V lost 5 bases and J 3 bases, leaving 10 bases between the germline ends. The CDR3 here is CASSRGGYTEAFF. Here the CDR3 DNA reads TGTGCCAGCAGTCGAGGGGGTTACACTGAAGCTTTCTTT.

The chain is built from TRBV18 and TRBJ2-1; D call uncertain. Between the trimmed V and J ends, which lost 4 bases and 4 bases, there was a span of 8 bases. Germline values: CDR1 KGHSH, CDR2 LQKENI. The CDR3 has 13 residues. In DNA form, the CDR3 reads TGTGCCAGCTCACTTACAGAATACAATGAGCAGTTCTTC. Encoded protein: CASSLTEYNEQFF. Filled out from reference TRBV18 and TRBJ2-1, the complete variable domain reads NAGVMQNPRHLVRRRGQEARLRCSPMKGHSHVYWYRQLPEEGLKFMVYLQKENIIDESGMPKERFSAEFPKEGPSILRIQQVVRGDSAAYFCASSLTEYNEQFFGPGTRLTVL.

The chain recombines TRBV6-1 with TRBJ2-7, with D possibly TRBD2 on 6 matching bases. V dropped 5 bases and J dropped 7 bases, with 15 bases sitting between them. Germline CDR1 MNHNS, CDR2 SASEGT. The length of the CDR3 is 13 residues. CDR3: CASSPRPGGEQYF. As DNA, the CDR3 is TGTGCCAGCAGTCCCAGACCTGGGGGGGAGCAGTACTTC.

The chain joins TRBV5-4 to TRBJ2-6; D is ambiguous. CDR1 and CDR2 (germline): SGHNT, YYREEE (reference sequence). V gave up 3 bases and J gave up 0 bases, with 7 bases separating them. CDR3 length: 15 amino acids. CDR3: CASSSIGSGANVLTF. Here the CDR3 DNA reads TGTGCCAGCAGCTCGATCGGCTCTGGGGCCAACGTCCTGACTTTC.

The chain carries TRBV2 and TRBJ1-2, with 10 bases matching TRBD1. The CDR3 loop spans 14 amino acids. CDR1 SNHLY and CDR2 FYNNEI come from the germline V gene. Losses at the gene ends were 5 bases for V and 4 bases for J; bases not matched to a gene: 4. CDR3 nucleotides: TGTGCCAGCAGTCAGGGACAGGGGTCCTATGGCTACACCTTC. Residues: CASSQGQGSYGYTF.

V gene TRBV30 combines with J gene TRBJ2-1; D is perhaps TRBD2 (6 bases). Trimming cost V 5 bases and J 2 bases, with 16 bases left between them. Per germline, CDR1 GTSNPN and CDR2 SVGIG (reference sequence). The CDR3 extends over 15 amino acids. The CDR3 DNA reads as TGTGCCTGGGGAGCCGGGACTGGAGCCTACAATGAGCAGTTCTTC. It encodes CAWGAGTGAYNEQFF.

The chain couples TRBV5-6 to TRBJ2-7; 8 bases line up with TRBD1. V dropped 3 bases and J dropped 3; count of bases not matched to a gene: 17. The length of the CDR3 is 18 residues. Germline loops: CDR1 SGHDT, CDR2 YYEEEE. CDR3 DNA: TGTGCCAGCAGCTCTGATAGGACAAGGGACAGGAGGGTCTACGAGCAGTACTTC. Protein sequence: CASSSDRTRDRRVYEQYF.

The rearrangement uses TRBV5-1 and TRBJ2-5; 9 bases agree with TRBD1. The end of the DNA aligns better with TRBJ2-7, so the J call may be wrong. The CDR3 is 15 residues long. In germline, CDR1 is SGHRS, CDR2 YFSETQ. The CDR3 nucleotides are TGCGCCAGCAGCTGGGCCACGACAGGGGGCTACGAGCAGTACTTC. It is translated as CASSWATTGGYEQYF.

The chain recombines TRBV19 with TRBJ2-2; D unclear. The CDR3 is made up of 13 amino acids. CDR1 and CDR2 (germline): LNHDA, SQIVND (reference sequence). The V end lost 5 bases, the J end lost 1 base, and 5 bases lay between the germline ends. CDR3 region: CASSELNTGELFF. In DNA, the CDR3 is TGTGCCAGTAGTGAGCTGAACACCGGGGAGCTGTTTTTT.

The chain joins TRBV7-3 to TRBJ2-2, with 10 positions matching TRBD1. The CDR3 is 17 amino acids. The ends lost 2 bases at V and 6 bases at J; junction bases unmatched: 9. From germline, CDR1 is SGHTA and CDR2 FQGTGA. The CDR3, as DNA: TGTGCCAGCAGCTTACTATCGGGACAGGGGATCCCCGGGGAGCTGTTTTTT. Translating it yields CASSLLSGQGIPGELFF.